This T cell receptor (beta chain) was recorded in a study of PD-L1 blockade in urothelial cancer. Sample time point: peripheral blood 6 weeks after treatment start. This clone was found once. Libraries were prepared by immunoSEQ multiplex PCR; TCRdb keeps only in-frame clonotypes and omits some of them. The sample shows about 120,000 clones, 86% of them seen only once. Per germline, CDR1 SGHVS and CDR2 FQNEAQ. Trimming took 5 bases from V and 3 from J, leaving 10 bases between them. The CDR3 totals 13 residues. This chain joins TRBV7-8 and TRBJ1-1; maybe TRBD1 (5 bases). The sample was PBMCs, taken around atezolizumab (anti-PD-L1) treatment. The receptor was derived from a man aged 50-60 years with urothelial cancer. CDR3 protein: CASSPAGYTEAFF. The CDR3 region has the DNA TGTGCCAGCAGCCCTGCAGGGTACACTGAAGCTTTCTTT.